Reported below is one T cell receptor (beta chain). The antigen this receptor binds is unknown. It has no much larger one-base neighbor in the sample; base qualities were not kept. The CDR3 starts with the cysteine, ends with the phenylalanine, and has 16 residues. CDR3 DNA is the only sequence kept; it has 48 bases, read in frame from the first base. The germline V gene (reference sequence) gives CDR1 as SGHNT and CDR2 as YYREEE. The V end gives up 4 bases and the J end 3 bases, leaving 9 bases in the junction not matched to a gene. This record comes from a study of shared clonotypes between healthy human individuals (dated by TCRdb to 2019 to 2021). About the investigation overall: Three men and two women, aged 18 to 49 years, made up the cohort. For each donor, three plates each were used for CD4 naive and CD4 memory, two plates were used for CD8 naive, and one plate was used for CD8 memory. The study deeply sequenced blood TCR repertoires of several healthy adults to estimate repertoire size and the extent of clonotype sharing between individuals. Leukapheresis yielded between about 0.8 and 8.9 billion PBMCs per donor. Different laboratories and diverse techniques were used to prepare libraries and sequence TCR repertoires, to increase sequencing depth and limit assay-specific biases.

Study-level results and caveats: When several donors were compared, the shared fraction of clonotypes was roughly 5% for naive CD4, 3.5% to 4% for naive CD8, roughly 2.3% for memory CD4, and less than 0.5% for memory CD8. Only blood was sampled, and tissue TCR repertoires likely differ from those in blood. Pairwise subsampling indicated that sequencing depth was expected to affect the degree of clonotype sharing among donors. Because the study included only a small number of donors, the genetic and exposure-history diversity represented was limited. Even with the large sequencing depth, rarefaction of the sorted-subset datasets indicated that sequencing was incomplete. Higher generation probabilities were observed for clonotypes shared by all four sorted-subset donors than for non-shared clonotypes. Naive subsets generally had larger estimated clonotype richness than memory subsets.

The donors were healthy, HIV-negative adults with no recently reported acute infections or vaccinations. Every donor was a Caucasian adult living in Nashville, Tennessee, USA. CD4+ T cells were enriched by magnetic negative selection, after which naive cells were positively selected on CD45RA and the negative fraction was taken as the memory subset. Blood was obtained by leukapheresis, after which PBMCs were separated by Ficoll-Histopaque density gradient centrifugation and cryopreserved in liquid nitrogen vapor phase. Analytical flow cytometry was used to check the purity and quantity of each magnetically sorted T cell population. Genomic DNA was isolated from each sorted fraction and quantified by UV absorbance on a Nanodrop 2000c. TCR CDR3 regions were amplified from genomic DNA by multiplex PCR using the deep immunoSEQ assay. For each cell subset, the extracted genomic DNA was distributed evenly across all wells of several immunoSEQ 96-well plates, and each plate served as one replicate. For sorted subsets, each replicate PCR was loaded with 200 to 250 ng genomic DNA, equivalent to 30,000 or so T cell genomes. The purified libraries were quantified using a Qubit 3.0 fluorometer, sized with a Bioanalyzer 2100, and then quantified again using the KAPA Library Quantification kit. A separate single-read 150-cycle Illumina NextSeq 550 flow cell was used to sequence each immunoSEQ 96-well plate. The study's processing was this. Because the immunoSEQ output held only junctional sequences and lacked quality scores, the filtering could not match the filtering applied to full-length reads. Sequences were annotated with PyIR, a Python wrapper for IgBLAST v1.9, using IMGT germline references to assign V/J genes and CDR3. Any read was removed if the V/J assignment was weak (E-value above 1e-6), the CDR3 was missing, or the read contained stop codons, out-of-frame junctions, or ambiguous translated residues. V3J clonotypes were defined as sequences sharing an identical inferred V gene, J gene, and CDR3 amino acid sequence. Percentage overlap between repertoires was calculated by dividing the number of shared unique clonotypes by the size of the smaller repertoire. Repertoire richness was assessed with RTK rarefaction, the Chao1 estimator, and Recon v2.1 estimates of unobserved clonotypes. Generation probabilities were computed with OLGA for all TCRbeta clonotypes obtained by the gDNA method from several donors. In its TCRdb copy, this immuneACCESS table keeps in-frame sequences only and misses some clones. Where compared with another copy, unresolved V genes explain less than half of these, and the others have no known cause. V and J calls and clone size are copied from that table; D and trimming were computed from the DNA. The sample data list 2 million to 3 million clones, and approximately 94% of these were observed just once. 0.35% to 0.45% of the sample lies in the top ten.

Sequences were obtained from naive CD4+ T cells from PBMCs. The cell subset or site label corresponds to: CD45RA+ positively selected. This TCR was recovered from a man aged 18 to 29 in good health. Some clones in this sample may be carry-over from other donors' samples. The chain employs TRBV5-4 and TRBJ2-2, and 7 junction bases match TRBD2. CDR3 reads: CASSASTSVDTGELFF. The base sequence is TGTGCCAGCAGCGCCAGTACTAGCGTCGACACCGGGGAGCTGTTTTTT.